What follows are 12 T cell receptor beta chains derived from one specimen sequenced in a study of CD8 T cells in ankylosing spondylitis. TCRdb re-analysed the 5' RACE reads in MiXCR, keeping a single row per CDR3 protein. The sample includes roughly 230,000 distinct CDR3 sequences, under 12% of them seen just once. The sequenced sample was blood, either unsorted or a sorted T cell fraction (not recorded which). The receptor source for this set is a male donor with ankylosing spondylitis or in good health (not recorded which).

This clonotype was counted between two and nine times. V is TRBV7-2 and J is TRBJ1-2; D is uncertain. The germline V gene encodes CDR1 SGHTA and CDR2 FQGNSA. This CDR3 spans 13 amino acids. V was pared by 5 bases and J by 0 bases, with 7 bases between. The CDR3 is CASSETTNYGYTF. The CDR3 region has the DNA TGTGCCAGCAGCGAGACAACTAACTATGGCTACACCTTC. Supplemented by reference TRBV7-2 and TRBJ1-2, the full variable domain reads GAGVSQSPSNKVTEKGKDVELRCDPISGHTALYWYRQSLGQGLEFLIYFQGNSAPDKSGLPSDRFSAERTGGSVSTLTIQRTQQEDSAVYLCASSETTNYGYTFGSGTRLTVV.

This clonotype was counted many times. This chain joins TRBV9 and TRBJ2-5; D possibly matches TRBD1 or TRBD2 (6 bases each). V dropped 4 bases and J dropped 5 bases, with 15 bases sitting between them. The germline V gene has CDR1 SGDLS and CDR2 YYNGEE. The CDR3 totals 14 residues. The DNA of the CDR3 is TGTGCCAGCAGCCCAGGTGGGGGGCTGGAGACCCAGTACTTC. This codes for CASSPGGGLETQYF.

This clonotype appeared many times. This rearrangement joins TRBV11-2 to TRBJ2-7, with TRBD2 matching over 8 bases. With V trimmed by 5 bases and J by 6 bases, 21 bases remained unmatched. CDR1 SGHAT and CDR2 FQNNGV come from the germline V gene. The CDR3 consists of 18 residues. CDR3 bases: TGTGCCAGCAGCCTCATTGGGGTGGGAGCGGGAGATTTTTCCGAGCAGTACTTC. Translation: CASSLIGVGAGDFSEQYF.

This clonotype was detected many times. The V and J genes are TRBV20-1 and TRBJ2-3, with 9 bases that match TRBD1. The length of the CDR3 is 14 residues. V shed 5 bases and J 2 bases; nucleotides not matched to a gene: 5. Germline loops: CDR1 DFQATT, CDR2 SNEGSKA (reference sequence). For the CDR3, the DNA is TGCAGTGCTCGTAGACAGGGGGTCACAGATACGCAGTATTTT. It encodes CSARRQGVTDTQYF.

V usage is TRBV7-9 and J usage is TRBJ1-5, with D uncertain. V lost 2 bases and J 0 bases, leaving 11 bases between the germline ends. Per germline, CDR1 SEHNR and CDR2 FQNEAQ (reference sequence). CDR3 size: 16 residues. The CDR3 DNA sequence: TGTGCCAGCAGCTTAAACGCGGGTTATAGCAATCAGCCCCAGCATTTT. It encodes CASSLNAGYSNQPQHF.

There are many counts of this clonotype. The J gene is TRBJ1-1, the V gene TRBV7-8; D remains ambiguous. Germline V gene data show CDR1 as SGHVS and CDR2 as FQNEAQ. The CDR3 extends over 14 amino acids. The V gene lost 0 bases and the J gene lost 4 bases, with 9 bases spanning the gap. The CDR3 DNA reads TGTGCCAGCAGCTTAGCTGGAGGGTTCACTGAAGCTTTCTTT. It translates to CASSLAGGFTEAFF. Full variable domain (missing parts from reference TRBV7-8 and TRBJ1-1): GAGVSQSPRYKVAKRGQDVALRCDPISGHVSLFWYQQALGQGPEFLTYFQNEAQLDKSGLPSDRFFAERPEGSVSTLKIQRTQQEDSAVYLCASSLAGGFTEAFFGQGTRLTVV.

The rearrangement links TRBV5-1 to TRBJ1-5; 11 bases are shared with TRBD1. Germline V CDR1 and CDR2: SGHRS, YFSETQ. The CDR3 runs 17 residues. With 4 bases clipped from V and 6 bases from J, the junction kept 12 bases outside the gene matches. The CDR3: CASSEKIRDRGSQPQHF. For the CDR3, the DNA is TGCGCCAGCAGCGAAAAGATCCGGGACAGGGGGAGTCAGCCCCAGCATTTT.

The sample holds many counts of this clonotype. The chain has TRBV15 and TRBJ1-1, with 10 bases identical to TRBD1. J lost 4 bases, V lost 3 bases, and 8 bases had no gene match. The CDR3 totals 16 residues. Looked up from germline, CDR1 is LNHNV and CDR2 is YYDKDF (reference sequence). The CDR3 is CATSSRDRGFPTEAFF. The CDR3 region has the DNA TGTGCCACCAGCAGCCGGGACAGGGGATTTCCCACTGAAGCTTTCTTT.

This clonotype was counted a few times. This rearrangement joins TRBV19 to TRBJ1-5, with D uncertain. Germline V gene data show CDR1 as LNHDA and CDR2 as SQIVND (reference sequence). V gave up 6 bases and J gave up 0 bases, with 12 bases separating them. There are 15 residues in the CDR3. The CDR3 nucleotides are TGTGCCAGTAGCCCCAGCGGGAGTAGCAATCAGCCCCAGCATTTT. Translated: CASSPSGSSNQPQHF.

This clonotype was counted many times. The CDR3 protein is CASSQGTSGSLNEQFF. The CDR3 region has the DNA TGCGCCAGCAGCCAGGGGACTAGCGGGAGTCTGAATGAGCAGTTCTTC. V and J are TRBV5-1 and TRBJ2-1; TRBD2 matches 14 bases. This CDR3 contains 16 residues. J gave up 7 bases and V 4 bases, and 7 bases lay outside the gene matches. Looked up from germline, CDR1 is SGHRS and CDR2 is YFSETQ.

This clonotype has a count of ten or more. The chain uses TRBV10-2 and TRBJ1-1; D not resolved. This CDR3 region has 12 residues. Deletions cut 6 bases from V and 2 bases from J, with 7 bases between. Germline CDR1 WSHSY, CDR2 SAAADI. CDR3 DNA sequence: TGCGCCAGCAGAAAGGGTAACACTGAAGCTTTCTTT. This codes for CASRKGNTEAFF.

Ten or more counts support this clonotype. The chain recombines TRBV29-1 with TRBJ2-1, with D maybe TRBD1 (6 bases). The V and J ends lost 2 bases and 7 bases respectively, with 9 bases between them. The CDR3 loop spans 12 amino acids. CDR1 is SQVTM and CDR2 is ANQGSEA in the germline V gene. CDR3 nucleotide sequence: TGCAGCGTTGAACATCAGGGGAATGAGCAGTTCTTC. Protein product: CSVEHQGNEQFF.